Described below is a single T cell receptor (beta chain) sequence and its context. This sample is drawn from a study of cytomegalovirus exposure and HLA in healthy donors. Germline values: CDR1 WSHSY, CDR2 SAAADI. Germline trimming cut 4 bases from V and 5 bases from J; bases unmatched to any gene: 7. CDR3 length equals 14 residues. Sequencing was performed with immunoSEQ multiplex PCR; in TCRdb, only in-frame clones are kept and a portion is missing. The data contain around 140,000 clones, 94% of them singletons. Sequences were obtained from PBMCs. This TCR was sampled from a man younger than 30 in good health and CMV-seropositive. The V and J genes are TRBV10-2 and TRBJ1-1; TRBD1 agrees at 7 bases. Here the CDR3 DNA reads TGCGCCAGCAGTGCGGTCAGGGGGGAAACTGAAGCTTTCTTT. Protein sequence: CASSAVRGETEAFF.